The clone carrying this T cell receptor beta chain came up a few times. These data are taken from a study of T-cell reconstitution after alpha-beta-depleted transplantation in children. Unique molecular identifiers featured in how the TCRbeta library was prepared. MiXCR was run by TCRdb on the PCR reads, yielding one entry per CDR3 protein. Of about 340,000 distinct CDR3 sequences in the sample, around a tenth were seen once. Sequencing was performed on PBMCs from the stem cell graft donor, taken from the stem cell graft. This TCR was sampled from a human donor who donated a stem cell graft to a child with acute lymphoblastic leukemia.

CDR3: CSVNGAQGRTDTQYF. In DNA, the CDR3 is TGCAGCGTGAATGGCGCACAGGGGCGCACAGATACGCAGTATTTT. This rearrangement joins TRBV29-1 to TRBJ2-3, with TRBD1 matching over 7 bases. Germline V lookup: CDR1 SQVTM, CDR2 ANQGSEA. After removal of 6 bases from V and 1 base from J, the junction contained 10 bases not matched to a gene. The CDR3 totals 15 residues.